What follows are 32 T cell receptor beta chains derived from one specimen sequenced in a study of shared clonotypes between healthy human individuals. CD45RO-negative cells were positively selected for CCR7, leaving out terminally differentiated effector memory CD45RA+ cells. Libraries were prepared by immunoSEQ multiplex PCR; TCRdb keeps only in-frame clonotypes and omits some of them. Among around 2,000,000 clones listed, over 85% were seen once. Sequences were obtained from naive CD8+ T cells sorted from blood. All receptors derive from a man in his late teens or twenties in good health.

The chain couples TRBV5-1 to TRBJ2-1, with TRBD2 matching 9 bases. Germline CDR1 is SGHRS and CDR2 is YFSETQ. The CDR3 consists of 14 residues. After removal of 5 bases from V and 8 bases from J, the junction contained 8 bases not matched to a gene. The CDR3 nucleotides are TGCGCCAGCAGAGTACGGCGGGAGGGAGATGAGCAGTTCTTC. Translating gives CASRVRREGDEQFF.

The rearrangement links TRBV11-2 to TRBJ2-5; D unresolved. The CDR3 length is 16 residues. CDR1 is SGHAT, CDR2 FQNNGV, per germline. Trimming removed 2 bases from V and 0 bases from J, with 13 bases in between. The CDR3 sequence is CASSLNSPTYQETQYF. In DNA, the CDR3 is TGTGCCAGCAGCTTAAATTCCCCTACGTACCAAGAGACCCAGTACTTC.

The rearrangement joins TRBV2 to TRBJ1-2, with unresolved D. The CDR3 consists of 14 residues. Trimming took 4 bases from V and 3 from J, leaving 12 bases between them. Germline CDR1 is SNHLY and CDR2 is FYNNEI. The CDR3 sequence is CASSGLMADYGYTF. The CDR3 region has the DNA TGTGCCAGCAGTGGTCTGATGGCTGACTATGGCTACACCTTC.

To note about this clone: The sample carries other DNA sequences with the same CDR3. This sequence joins TRBV7-9 and TRBJ2-5; the D gene is possibly TRBD2 (6 bases). Deletions cut 4 bases from V and 2 bases from J, with 11 bases between. CDR1 and CDR2 from the germline V gene are SEHNR and FQNEAQ (reference sequence). This CDR3 is built from 14 residues. The CDR3 loop reads CASSSGGIQETQYF. The DNA for the CDR3 is TGTGCCAGCAGCTCCGGCGGGATACAAGAGACCCAGTACTTC.

The rearrangement uses TRBV5-1 and TRBJ2-5; 7 bases fit TRBD1. Trimming took 0 bases from V and 0 from J; bases not matched to a gene: 5. The germline V gene encodes CDR1 SGHRS and CDR2 YFSETQ. CDR3 size: 16 residues. CDR3 sequence reads: CASSLDGDRDQETQYF. In DNA, the CDR3 is TGCGCCAGCAGCTTGGATGGCGACAGGGACCAAGAGACCCAGTACTTC.

The V gene is TRBV5-6, the J gene TRBJ2-5; 7 bases match TRBD1. The germline CDR1 and CDR2 sequences are SGHDT and YYEEEE. The CDR3 is made up of 15 amino acids. V shed 3 bases and J 0 bases; nucleotides not matched to a gene: 5. The CDR3 loop is CASSSEGTDQETQYF. CDR3 coding DNA: TGTGCCAGCAGCTCAGAGGGGACAGACCAAGAGACCCAGTACTTC.

J is TRBJ1-2 and V is TRBV6-1, with D perhaps matching TRBD1 (5 bases). The germline gives CDR1 MNHNS, CDR2 SASEGT. The CDR3 runs 14 residues. Trimming removed 4 bases at V and 3 bases at J, with 12 bases between. In DNA form, the CDR3 reads TGTGCCAGCAGTGTCGGGGACGGATACTATGGCTACACCTTC. It yields the protein CASSVGDGYYGYTF.

This chain uses TRBV14 with TRBJ2-1; D not resolved. V gave up 3 bases and J gave up 0 bases, with 9 bases separating them. The CDR3 totals 15 residues. The germline CDR1 and CDR2 sequences are SGHDN and FVKESK. The chain's CDR3 is CASSQQHYSYNEQFF. CDR3 nucleotide sequence: TGTGCCAGCAGCCAGCAGCATTACTCCTACAATGAGCAGTTCTTC.

This chain links TRBV27 with TRBJ1-2; the match to TRBD1 covers 7 bases. The trim removed 6 bases at V and 5 bases at J, leaving 6 bases unmatched. The CDR3 is 13 amino acids. In germline, CDR1 is MNHEY, CDR2 SMNVEV (reference sequence). The chain's CDR3 is CASRPTGEYGYTF. In nucleotides, the CDR3 is TGTGCCAGCAGACCAACAGGGGAATATGGCTACACCTTC.

Details on this clone: This sequence may be a read error, since a much larger clone differs from it by one base. At the DNA level, this CDR3 is encoded by other sequences in the same sample as well. The chain has TRBV30 and TRBJ1-1; a weak D match, TRBD1 (6 bases). V shed 2 bases and J shed 1 base, with 8 bases lying between them. This CDR3 comprises 13 residues. Germline values: CDR1 GTSNPN, CDR2 SVGIG (reference sequence). The CDR3 nucleotides are TGTGCCTGGAGTTTAGGGGGGAACACTGAAGCTTTCTTT. It yields the protein CAWSLGGNTEAFF.

To note about this clone: Additional DNA sequences in this sample encode the identical CDR3. The genes are TRBV28 and TRBJ1-1; the D gene is possibly TRBD1 (6 bases). Germline V gene data show CDR1 as MDHEN and CDR2 as SYDVKM. V was trimmed by 2 bases and J by 0 bases, leaving 10 bases between them. The length of the CDR3 is 15 residues. CDR3 in DNA: TGTGCCAGCAGTTTAAGTCAGGGGATGAACACTGAAGCTTTCTTT. Protein sequence: CASSLSQGMNTEAFF. The whole variable domain, filled in from reference TRBV28 and TRBJ1-1, reads DVKVTQSSRYLVKRTGEKVFLECVQDMDHENMFWYRQDPGLGLRLIYFSYDVKMKEKGDIPEGYSVSREKKERFSLILESASTNQTSMYLCASSLSQGMNTEAFFGQGTRLTVV.

V is TRBV7-9 and J is TRBJ2-3, with D perhaps matching TRBD1 (5 bases). Trimming removed 5 bases from V and 2 bases from J, with 14 bases in between. The CDR3 extends over 15 amino acids. The germline V gene encodes CDR1 SEHNR and CDR2 FQNEAQ (reference sequence). The CDR3 protein is CASSGAAVITDTQYF. Written as DNA, the CDR3 is TGTGCCAGCAGCGGGGCCGCGGTAATCACAGATACGCAGTATTTT.

The gene calls are TRBV5-4 and TRBJ2-1; no firm D call. The V gene's germline CDR1 is SGHNT and CDR2 YYREEE (reference sequence). Trimming removed 6 bases from V and 5 bases from J, with 9 bases in between. The CDR3 contains 12 residues. The CDR3 DNA is TGTGCCAGCAAAAATAGGGACAATGAGCAGTTCTTC. Translated: CASKNRDNEQFF.

The chain links TRBV5-1 to TRBJ1-2; 9 bases agree with TRBD1. Losses at the gene ends were 3 bases for V and 3 bases for J; bases not matched to a gene: 6. CDR3 length: 15 residues. Germline V gives CDR1 SGHRS, CDR2 YFSETQ. CDR3 bases: TGCGCCAGCAGCTCCGGGACAGGGACTCACTATGGCTACACCTTC. It specifies CASSSGTGTHYGYTF.

This rearrangement joins TRBV29-1 to TRBJ2-7; D is possibly TRBD2 (6 bases). V was shortened by 7 bases and J by 3 bases, with 19 bases between the two germline ends. Germline values: CDR1 SQVTM, CDR2 ANQGSEA. The CDR3 is 14 residues long. The CDR3 sequence: CSATTGTGVYEQYF. The CDR3 DNA reads as TGCAGCGCTACCACCGGGACGGGGGTCTACGAGCAGTACTTC.

For this clone: The same CDR3 can be traced to other DNA sequences in this sample. The chain uses TRBV27 and TRBJ2-7; D is uncertain. The CDR3 contains 14 residues. Trimming shortened V by 3 bases and J by 3 bases, and 12 bases separated the two germline ends. In germline, CDR1 is MNHEY, CDR2 SMNVEV (reference sequence). The DNA for the CDR3 is TGTGCCAGCAGTTTCCTAGACCGTAGCTACGAGCAGTACTTC. Translated, it gives CASSFLDRSYEQYF.

The chain is built from TRBV7-9 and TRBJ2-5; unclear D gene. The CDR3 extends over 14 amino acids. Trimming pared 1 base from V and 3 bases from J, leaving 9 bases between. Germline V lookup: CDR1 SEHNR, CDR2 FQNEAQ (reference sequence). CDR3 residues: CASSLVENEETQYF. The CDR3 nucleotides read TGTGCCAGCAGCTTAGTAGAGAATGAAGAGACCCAGTACTTC.

The rearrangement uses TRBV7-6 and TRBJ2-7, with D unclear. With 3 bases removed from V and 7 bases from J, the gap between germline ends came to 13 bases. CDR1 is SGHVS and CDR2 is FNYEAQ in the germline V gene. This CDR3 has 13 residues. CDR3 bases: TGTGCCAGCAGCTTTTTGGCCCACGCGGAGCAGTACTTC. Its protein is CASSFLAHAEQYF.

This chain uses TRBV13 with TRBJ2-7; 11 bases are a match to TRBD2. There are 14 residues in the CDR3. The V gene end was trimmed by 4 bases and the J gene end by 3 bases; junction bases not matched to a gene: 2. The germline gives CDR1 PRHDT, CDR2 FYEKMQ (reference sequence). In nucleotides, the CDR3 is TGTGCCAGCAGCTGGCTAGCGGGGGGCTACGAGCAGTACTTC. This sequence encodes CASSWLAGGYEQYF.

The chain uses TRBV7-9 and TRBJ2-7, with 8 bases that match TRBD1. Germline V gives CDR1 SEHNR, CDR2 FQNEAQ (reference sequence). J lost 0 bases, V lost 5 bases, and 9 bases had no gene match. The CDR3 loop spans 16 amino acids. CDR3 protein: CASSQGAETSSYEQYF. The CDR3 DNA follows: TGTGCCAGCAGCCAGGGGGCAGAGACAAGCTCCTACGAGCAGTACTTC. The full variable domain, in which reference TRBV7-9 and TRBJ2-7 provide the parts outside the CDR3, is DTGVSQNPRHKITKRGQNVTFRCDPISEHNRLYWYRQTLGQGPEFLTYFQNEAQLEKSRLLSDRFSAERPKGSFSTLEIQRTEQGDSAMYLCASSQGAETSSYEQYFGPGTRLTVT.

A few counts support this clone. This rearrangement joins TRBV9 to TRBJ1-3; D perhaps matches TRBD1 (5 bases). In germline, CDR1 is SGDLS, CDR2 YYNGEE. V lost 3 bases and J lost 0, with 10 bases in between. The CDR3 is 15 residues long. The CDR3 DNA is TGTGCCAGCAGCGCGCAGGGAAACTCTGGAAACACCATATATTTT. Translated, it gives CASSAQGNSGNTIYF.

The sample holds one count of this clone. The sample holds other DNA sequences that translate to the same CDR3. The CDR3 here is CASSYSGVNTEAFF. DNA of the CDR3: TGTGCCAGCAGTTACTCTGGGGTGAACACTGAAGCTTTCTTT. The chain carries TRBV6-5 and TRBJ1-1, with D hard to call. Deletions cut 0 bases from V and 0 bases from J, with 5 bases between. This CDR3 is built from 14 residues. Germline V gene data show CDR1 as MNHEY and CDR2 as SVGAGI.

This clone was seen only a few times. The chain joins TRBV11-3 to TRBJ1-2, with no clear D. V was shortened by 0 bases and J by 6 bases, with 5 bases between the two germline ends. The CDR3 has 12 amino acids. Germline V gene sequence: CDR1 SGHNT, CDR2 YENEEA. In DNA form, the CDR3 reads TGTGCCAGCAGCTTAGACGGGGATGGCTACACCTTC. Protein sequence: CASSLDGDGYTF.

This clone occurred once. This chain uses TRBV27 with TRBJ1-4; a possible D gene is TRBD1 (6 bases). The V end lost 3 bases, the J end lost 8 bases, and 16 bases lay between the germline ends. Germline V gene sequence: CDR1 MNHEY, CDR2 SMNVEV (reference sequence). This CDR3 is built from 15 residues. DNA of the CDR3: TGTGCCAGCAGTTTTTCGGGACATTCCTCAGAAAAACTGTTTTTT. This translates into CASSFSGHSSEKLFF.

The chain recombines TRBV5-6 with TRBJ1-5, with TRBD1 identical over 7 bases. The CDR3 contains 16 residues. From germline, CDR1 is SGHDT and CDR2 YYEEEE. J lost 0 bases, V lost 0 bases, and 3 bases had no gene match. This CDR3 reads CASSLGSGGSNQPQHF. The CDR3, as DNA: TGTGCCAGCAGCTTGGGTTCAGGGGGTAGCAATCAGCCCCAGCATTTT.

In regard to this clone: The sample carries other DNA sequences with the same CDR3. The chain links TRBV6-6 to TRBJ2-7, with TRBD1 matching 8 bases. Germline-derived CDR1 and CDR2 are MNHNY and SVGAGI (reference sequence). This CDR3 has 14 amino acids. Trimming removed 2 bases from V and 2 bases from J; junction bases left unmatched: 2. The CDR3 DNA sequence: TGTGCCAGCAGTTACGGGGGACAGGCCTACGAGCAGTACTTC. This translates into CASSYGGQAYEQYF.

The CDR3 DNA sequence: TGTGCCAGCAGTCCCATTTGGGGCGGGGGTGGAGATGAGCAGTTCTTC. Translating it yields CASSPIWGGGGDEQFF. The genes are TRBV28 and TRBJ2-1, with 7 bases aligning to TRBD2. The CDR3 consists of 16 residues. The germline V gene encodes CDR1 MDHEN and CDR2 SYDVKM. Trimming removed 5 bases from V and 8 bases from J; junction bases left unmatched: 15.

For this clone: The same CDR3 can be traced to other DNA sequences in this sample. This sequence joins TRBV28 and TRBJ2-7, with D perhaps TRBD2 (5 bases). CDR1 and CDR2 (germline): MDHEN, SYDVKM. V was clipped by 3 bases and J by 4 bases, with 7 bases between them. This CDR3 has 12 residues. CDR3 nucleotide sequence: TGTGCCAGCAGTTTGCGAGGGTACGAGCAGTACTTC. This translates into CASSLRGYEQYF. Based on the CDR3 plus reference TRBV28 and TRBJ2-7, the full variable domain is DVKVTQSSRYLVKRTGEKVFLECVQDMDHENMFWYRQDPGLGLRLIYFSYDVKMKEKGDIPEGYSVSREKKERFSLILESASTNQTSMYLCASSLRGYEQYFGPGTRLTVT.

The V call is TRBV5-1, the J call TRBJ2-3; 11 bases align to TRBD1. V lost 4 bases to trimming and J lost 2 bases; unmatched junction nucleotides: 3. The CDR3 totals 15 residues. The V gene's germline CDR1 is SGHRS and CDR2 YFSETQ. CDR3 protein: CASSEGQGVTDTQYF. CDR3 DNA sequence: TGCGCCAGCAGCGAGGGACAGGGGGTCACAGATACGCAGTATTTT.

The table lists this clone with a count of one. J is TRBJ2-1 and V is TRBV30, with 8 bases matching TRBD1. The CDR3 totals 15 residues. Germline CDR1 reads GTSNPN; CDR2 reads SVGIG (reference sequence). J was trimmed by 3 bases and V by 2 bases; bases with no gene match: 6. Here the CDR3 reads CAWSTGGSSYNEQFF. In nucleotides, the CDR3 is TGTGCCTGGAGTACAGGGGGGTCTAGCTACAATGAGCAGTTCTTC. Using reference TRBV30 and TRBJ2-1 for the parts outside the CDR3, the full variable domain is SQTIHQWPATLVQPVGSPLSLECTVEGTSNPNLYWYRQAAGRGLQLLFYSVGIGQISSEVPQNLSASRPQDRQFILSSKKLLLSDSGFYLCAWSTGGSSYNEQFFGPGTRLTVL.

V and J are TRBV13 and TRBJ1-2, with 7 bases that match TRBD1. Germline assignment: CDR1 PRHDT and CDR2 FYEKMQ (reference sequence). This CDR3 has 12 amino acids. J lost 12 bases, V lost 5 bases, and 9 bases had no gene match. The CDR3 here is CASSLRQGLNTF. The DNA for the CDR3 is TGTGCCAGCAGCCTCCGACAGGGACTCAACACCTTC.

V usage is TRBV6-1 and J usage is TRBJ1-5; unclear D gene. Trimming took 1 base from V and 0 from J, leaving 10 bases between them. Per germline, CDR1 MNHNS and CDR2 SASEGT. CDR3 length: 16 amino acids. The CDR3 protein is CASSEGFANSNQPQHF. CDR3 DNA sequence: TGTGCCAGCAGTGAAGGGTTCGCAAATAGCAATCAGCCCCAGCATTTT.